This TCR beta chain was identified during a study of T-cell memory formation after mild COVID-19 (dated by TCRdb to the early 2020s). Background on the whole study: Most TCR sequence clusters were specific to one of the two donors. T-cell clones expanding and contracting after mild COVID-19 in a couple of donors were tracked by longitudinal TCRalpha and TCRbeta repertoire sequencing. The cohort was made up of two young adult volunteers, one female and one male, who were previously healthy. What the research found in general, with its limitations: Contracting CD4+ clones were found mainly in CM and EM memory subsets, while CD8+ clones were enriched in EMRA. Clones contracting from day 15 to 85 had balanced CD4/CD8 phenotypes, while a second wave expanding from day 15 to 37 was biased towards CD4+. The study covered only a couple of mild cases, and larger cohorts including severe cases with pre-infection samples were considered necessary. Some responding clones were detected in pre-infection memory, which suggested that pre-existing cross-reactive memory T cells had joined the SARS-CoV-2 response. SARS-CoV-2 specificity of the second-wave clones peaking on day 37 was not confirmed.

Instrument used: Illumina NovaSeq 6000. TCRalpha and TCRbeta cDNA libraries were built by 5'RACE with constant-segment primers, adding sample barcodes and unique molecular identifiers. Trizol reagent was used to extract RNA from every sample. Library amplification was performed in two PCR steps, and a second sample barcode and Illumina TruSeq adapters were introduced in the second step. Sequencing of libraries was performed on an Illumina NovaSeq with 2 x 150 bp paired-end reads. The authors processed their data as follows. With migec v1.2.7, reads were demultiplexed and then collapsed into UMI-guided consensus sequences. Using mixcr v2.1.11, the UMI consensuses were aligned to TRA and TRB V and J templates and assembled into clonotypes. A clonotype was counted as expanded or contracted only when both edgeR and NoisET called the clonotype significant, with the noise models trained on biological replicates. For edgeR calls, a false discovery rate-adjusted p below 0.01 and a log2 fold-change threshold of 1 were applied. As an exploratory analysis of dynamics, PCA with hierarchical clustering was applied to max-normalized trajectories of the 1000 most abundant clonotypes. Separately sequenced CD4+ and CD8+ repertoires were used to assign the CD4 or CD8 phenotype of responding clones. The public reads were run again by TCRdb, first through fastp at Q25 and then through MiXCR, and only productive beta chains were kept. Here each entry gathers all rows of one CDR3 protein and keeps the most common genes and DNA. The V and J calls and clone size are TCRdb's, not the authors'. The sample includes just over 60,000 distinct CDR3 sequences, with about a tenth observed a single time. Around 1.2% of the sample belongs to the ten largest clones.

PBMCs were isolated by Ficoll-Paque density gradient centrifugation. Note on this clonotype: Its target antigen remains unknown. No base quality information exists; no much larger clone differs at one position.

Looking up the germline V gene yields CDR1 ENHRY and CDR2 SYGVKD. V is reduced by 2 bases and J by 2 bases, leaving a spacing of 7 bases between them. The CDR3 goes from the cysteine to the phenylalanine over 15 residues. CDR3 DNA only is kept here, 45 bases in frame from base 1. The TCR sequence derives from a man younger than 30 who had mild COVID-19 (a few samples of this study predate the infection). The sample titles of this study are shuffled in the database, so cell type and time point are left out; the donor was told from shared clones. The rearranged segments are TRBV10-3 and TRBJ2-6; no D gene is confidently identified. The source material was PBMCs or a T cell subset sorted from them (not recorded which). DNA sequence: TGTGCCATCAGTGAGGGGGTGGCTGGGGCCAACGTCCTGACTTTC. This gives the protein CAISEGVAGANVLTF.